This T cell receptor beta chain was identified in a study of patients and donors after allogeneic stem cell transplantation. TCRdb used MiXCR to reprocess the RT-PCR reads, holding one entry per CDR3 protein. The sample contains 90,000 to 120,000 distinct CDR3 sequences, roughly 35% of which appear only once. The V end lost 0 bases, the J end lost 6 bases, and 12 bases lay between the germline ends. Germline V gene lookup returns CDR1 KGHSH and CDR2 LQKENI. The CDR3 runs 14 residues. The chain is built from TRBV18 and TRBJ2-7; D not certain. This sequence originates from a human donor who was either an allogeneic HSCT recipient or a stem cell or donor lymphocyte infusion donor (not recorded which). It is not recorded whose cells these are; they may come from a transplant donor. Material: blood, either unsorted or a sorted T cell fraction (not recorded which). The CDR3 is CASSPPHTDREQYF. The DNA of the CDR3 is TGTGCCAGCTCACCACCCCACACAGACCGCGAGCAGTACTTC.